This T cell receptor beta chain was observed in a study of blood T cell repertoires in COVID-19. Overall study context: Acute and convalescent COVID-19 samples came from the United States, Italy and Spain. The analysed material was cDNA or gDNA that came from T cells, B-cell-depleted T cells, or PBMCs.

Source study methods: The assay estimated nucleated cells by amplifying reference gene primers. Libraries were prepared by immunoSEQ multiplex PCR; TCRdb keeps only in-frame clonotypes and omits some of them. V, J and clone size derive from that table, while D and trimming were established from the DNA sequence. The sample consists of some 150,000 clones, roughly 80% of them appearing once. The germline CDR1 and CDR2 sequences are SNHLY and FYNNEI. The CDR3 is 13 residues long. V lost 2 bases, J lost 8 bases, and 12 bases lay in between. This clone was counted a few times. The sequence came from a human donor with acute or convalescent COVID-19. The donor label of this sample is uncertain. Material for sequencing was peripheral blood. The chain has TRBV2 and TRBJ1-2; unclear D gene. In DNA form, the CDR3 reads TGTGCCAGCAGTGAACTCCTATCCTGGGGCTACACCTTC. As protein: CASSELLSWGYTF.